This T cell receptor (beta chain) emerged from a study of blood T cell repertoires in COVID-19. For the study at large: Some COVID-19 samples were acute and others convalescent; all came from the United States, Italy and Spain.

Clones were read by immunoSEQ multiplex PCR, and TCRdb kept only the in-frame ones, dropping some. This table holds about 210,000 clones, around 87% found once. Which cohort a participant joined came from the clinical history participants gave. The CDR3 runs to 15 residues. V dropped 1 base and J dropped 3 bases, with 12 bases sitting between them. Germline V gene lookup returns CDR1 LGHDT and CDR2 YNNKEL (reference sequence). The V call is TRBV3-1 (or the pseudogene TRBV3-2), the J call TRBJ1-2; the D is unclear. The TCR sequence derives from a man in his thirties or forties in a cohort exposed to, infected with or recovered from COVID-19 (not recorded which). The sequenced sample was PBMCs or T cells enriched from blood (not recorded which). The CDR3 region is CASSQAGSGHYGYTF. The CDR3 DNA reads TGTGCCAGCAGCCAAGCAGGCTCTGGGCACTATGGCTACACCTTC.